This TCR beta chain was found in a study of shared clonotypes between healthy human individuals (dated by TCRdb to about 2020). General notes on the study: The cohort comprised two women and a few men aged 18 to 49 years. Per donor, three plates each were used for CD4 naive and CD4 memory, two for CD8 naive, and one for CD8 memory. The study deeply sequenced blood TCR repertoires of about five healthy adults to estimate repertoire size and the extent of clonotype sharing between individuals. To increase sequencing depth and limit assay-specific biases, different laboratories used diverse techniques to prepare libraries and sequence TCR repertoires. Between about 0.94 and 8.9 billion PBMCs per donor were obtained by leukapheresis.

Note on this clone: What this receptor recognizes is not known. No much larger clone exists at a distance of one base, and base qualities are not known.

The donors were healthy, HIV-negative adults with no recently reported acute infections or vaccinations. Every donor was a Caucasian adult living in Nashville, Tennessee, USA. Magnetic negative selection was used to enrich CD4+ T cells, after which naive cells were positively selected on CD45RA and the negative fraction became the memory subset. Blood was collected by leukapheresis, and PBMCs were isolated by Ficoll-Histopaque density gradient centrifugation and then cryopreserved in liquid nitrogen vapor phase. Purity and quantity of every magnetically sorted T cell population were checked by analytical flow cytometry. From each sorted fraction, genomic DNA was isolated and quantified by UV absorbance on a Nanodrop 2000c. Using the deep immunoSEQ assay, TCR CDR3 regions were amplified from genomic DNA by multiplex PCR. Genomic DNA extracted from each cell subset was distributed evenly over all wells of several immunoSEQ 96-well plates, and each plate served as one replicate. Each replicate PCR for sorted subsets received roughly 0.2 ug genomic DNA, equal to tens of thousands of T cell genomes. Purified libraries were measured with a Qubit 3.0 fluorometer, size-checked on a Bioanalyzer 2100, and measured again with the KAPA Library Quantification kit. Each immunoSEQ 96-well plate was sequenced on its own single-read 150-cycle Illumina NextSeq 550 flow cell. In the authors' own workflow: The immunoSEQ output contained only junctional sequences without quality scores, so filtering could not match that applied to full-length reads. Sequences were annotated with PyIR, a Python wrapper for IgBLAST v1.9, and V/J genes and CDR3 were assigned using IMGT germline references. Reads with weak V/J assignments (E-value above 1e-6), missing CDR3, stop codons, out-of-frame junctions, or ambiguous translated residues were removed. V3J clonotypes were defined as sequences sharing an identical inferred V gene, J gene, and CDR3 amino acid sequence. The percentage overlap between two repertoires was calculated by dividing the number of shared unique clonotypes by the size of the smaller repertoire. RTK rarefaction, the Chao1 estimator, and Recon v2.1 estimates of unobserved clonotypes were used to assess repertoire richness. OLGA was used to compute generation probabilities for all TCRbeta clonotypes that the gDNA method yielded from a few donors. TCRdb limited this immuneACCESS table to in-frame rearrangements with V and J called. A share of clones is missing; checked studies link under half to unresolved V genes, and the rest is unexplained. Clone size and V and J calls were adopted from that table, with D and trimming inferred from the DNA. This sample comprises about 1.1 million clones, approximately 80% of them detected only once. The leading ten clones occupy more than 0.85% of the sample.

Overall study outcomes, separate from this receptor: Pairwise subsampling indicated that sequencing depth was expected to affect the degree of clonotype sharing among donors. Sampling was restricted to blood, and TCR repertoires in tissues likely differ from the TCR repertoires found in blood. Across four donors, about 5.2% of naive CD4, approximately 4% of naive CD8, under 2.5% of memory CD4, and about 0.44% of memory CD8 clonotypes were shared. The genetic and exposure-history diversity represented was limited by the small number of donors. Compared with non-shared clonotypes, the clonotypes found in all four sorted-subset donors had higher generation probabilities. Rarefaction of sorted-subset datasets indicated incomplete sequencing despite the large sequencing depth. Larger estimated clonotype richness was generally found for naive subsets than for memory subsets.

V was cut back by 2 bases and J by 5 bases, leaving a gap of 14 bases between them. From the germline V gene, CDR1 is SGHRS and CDR2 is YFSETQ. Including the terminal cysteine and phenylalanine, the CDR3 comprises 15 residues. Only the CDR3 DNA is retained, 45 bases long and in frame from the first base. The receptor was isolated from a man between 18 and 29 years old in good health. Some clones in this sample may be carry-over from other donors' samples. The sequence links TRBV5-1 to TRBJ1-5; possibly the D gene is TRBD1, per 5 matching bases. Sequencing input: memory CD4+ T cells from PBMCs. The cell subset or site label for this specimen denotes: CD45RA-negative fraction. This receptor has the CDR3 CASSLTGTSDQPQHF. DNA sequence: TGCGCCAGCAGCTTAACCGGGACGTCTGATCAGCCCCAGCATTTT.